The T cell receptor beta chain described here comes from a study of T cell responses to AZD1222 COVID-19 vaccine. About the research overall: Second-dose intervals near 4 or 12 weeks were combined.

The germline gives CDR1 SGDLS, CDR2 YYNGEE. The germline V and J ends were trimmed by 0 bases and 9 bases, with 18 bases remaining between them. The CDR3 totals 15 residues. This clone occurred a few times. Libraries were prepared by immunoSEQ multiplex PCR; TCRdb keeps only in-frame clonotypes and omits some of them. Counted here are tens of thousands of clones, around 83% occurring once; the ten biggest clones make up around an eighth. This clonotype was sampled from an adult in good health. The input for sequencing was peripheral blood, taken on day 0 of AZD1222 vaccination. The J gene is TRBJ2-5, the V gene TRBV9; no firm D call. CDR3 sequence: CASSVGSESARAQYF. The DNA for the CDR3 is TGTGCCAGCAGCGTAGGGTCAGAGTCAGCCCGGGCCCAGTACTTC.